This T cell receptor beta chain was sequenced in a study of cytomegalovirus exposure and HLA in healthy donors. The ends were cut back, 0 bases at V and 0 bases at J, with 3 bases in the middle. CDR3 size: 13 residues. In germline, CDR1 is GTSNPN, CDR2 SVGIG (reference sequence). PCR primers comprised 60 Vbeta and 13 Jbeta primers. Profiled with immunoSEQ multiplex PCR; TCRdb holds only in-frame clones, not every one. The sample lists around 110,000 clones, around 75% occurring once. The clonotype originates from a female donor in good health and CMV-seronegative. Source material: PBMCs. The J gene is TRBJ1-5, the V gene TRBV30; D is ambiguous. CDR3 sequence (DNA): TGTGCCTGGAGTGTACTTAGCAATCAGCCCCAGCATTTT. Translation: CAWSVLSNQPQHF. The full variable domain, its missing parts supplied by reference TRBV30 and TRBJ1-5, is SQTIHQWPATLVQPVGSPLSLECTVEGTSNPNLYWYRQAAGRGLQLLFYSVGIGQISSEVPQNLSASRPQDRQFILSSKKLLLSDSGFYLCAWSVLSNQPQHFGDGTRLSIL.